This is a list of T cell receptor beta chains from one sample in a study of tumor-infiltrating lymphocytes in glioblastoma multiforme. TCRdb re-called the multiplex PCR reads with MiXCR, one entry per CDR3 protein. Of about 9,600 distinct CDR3 sequences in the sample, 65% to 75% are singletons; the top ten hold roughly 51%. The material sequenced was brain tumor tissue. The receptors were gathered from a male donor with glioblastoma. CDR3s include the opening cysteine and the closing phenylalanine or tryptophan. Each record gives: D gene, clone size, J gene, V gene, CDR3 DNA, CDR3 protein. D genes are given only for firm matches. Part of the rows lack a size; the others show once, few, many or a class for expanded clones.

>-|many|TRBJ2-3|TRBV29-1
TGCAGCGTTGTCTGGGCTGGGACAGATACGCAGTATTTT
CSVVWAGTDTQYF
>TRBD2|few|TRBJ2-3|TRBV5-6
TGTGCCAGCAGCTTCGGAGTAGCGGGATTCGCAGATACGCAGTATTTT
CASSFGVAGFADTQYF
>-|-|TRBJ1-1|TRBV11-2
TGTGCCAGCAGCTTAGTTGTACGCAGCGAAGCTTTCTTT
CASSLVVRSEAFF
>-|-|TRBJ2-3|TRBV10-1
TGCGCCAGCAGTGAGCTAAGCACAGATACGCAGTATTTT
CASSELSTDTQYF
>-|-|TRBJ2-7|TRBV20-1
TGCAGTGCTAGGGGAGTGGAGGACCCCAGCTACGAGCAGTACTTC
CSARGVEDPSYEQYF
>-|-|TRBJ2-1|TRBV29-1
TGCAGCGTTGAACCCTCGACTAGGAGCTCCTACAATGAGCAGTTCTTC
CSVEPSTRSSYNEQFF
>-|-|TRBJ1-2|TRBV29-1
TGCAGCGTTAGCGCGGGCGCCTCTGGCTACCCCTTC
CSVSAGASGYPF
>-|-|TRBJ2-1|TRBV29-1
TGCAGCGTTGTGGACAACCCTTTCGAGGCGGAGCAGTTCTTC
CSVVDNPFEAEQFF
>-|-|TRBJ1-2|TRBV20-1
TGCAGCGCTAGAGAAGAACTCGATGGCTACACCTTC
CSAREELDGYTF
>-|-|TRBJ2-7|TRBV6-2/TRBV6-3
TGTGCCAGTTACCGGGAATACGACGAGCAGTACTTC
CASYREYDEQYF
>-|-|TRBJ1-2|TRBV12-3/TRBV12-4
TGTGCCAGCAGTTTAGTCAGGGGCCGTTATGGCTGCACCTTC
CASSLVRGRYGCTF
>-|-|TRBJ1-3|TRBV10-3
TGTGCCATCAGTGGGGATCTTCGAAACACCATATACTTT
CAISGDLRNTIYF
>-|-|TRBJ2-3|TRBV7-8
TGTGCCAGCAGCATTATAGGCATAGATACGGAGTATTTT
CASSIIGIDTEYF
>-|few|TRBJ2-5|TRBV11-2
TGTGCCAGCAGCAGAGACCCATCTGGGACCCAGTACTTC
CASSRDPSGTQYF
>-|-|TRBJ2-1|TRBV11-2
TGTGCCAGCAGCTCCTACGGGGTGGCCCCCGAGCAGTTCTTC
CASSSYGVAPEQFF
>TRBD2|once|TRBJ2-3|TRBV20-1
TGCAGTGCTGTCAGCGGGAGCGCAGATACGCAGTATTTT
CSAVSGSADTQYF
>TRBD2|-|TRBJ2-1|TRBV20-1
TGCAGTGCTATAAGCGGGAGGGCCAGGGGAAACTACAATGAGCAGTTCTTC
CSAISGRARGNYNEQFF
>-|-|TRBJ2-3|TRBV6-2/TRBV6-3
TGTGCCAGCAGCACGGCACCGAACAAAGATGCGCAGTCTTTT
CASSTAPNKDAQSF
>TRBD1|many|TRBJ1-1|TRBV4-2
TGTGCCAGCAGCCAGGAGACAGGGTACTACACTGAAGCTTTCTTT
CASSQETGYYTEAFF
>-|-|TRBJ2-3|TRBV12-3/TRBV12-4
TGTGCCAGCAGTTTGACCACAGATACGCTGCATTTT
CASSLTTDTLHF
>-|medium-sized|TRBJ2-3|TRBV12-3/TRBV12-4
TGTGCCAGCAGTTTTCCCGGAGATACGCAGTATTTT
CASSFPGDTQYF
>TRBD1|-|TRBJ1-1|TRBV11-2
TGTGCCAGCAGTTACCCGGGCAGGGGGTATGGCACTGAAGCTTTCTTT
CASSYPGRGYGTEAFF
>-|few|TRBJ2-3|TRBV6-1
TGTGCCAGCAGCGTTGGTACAGATACGCAGTATTTT
CASSVGTDTQYF
>-|few|TRBJ1-1|TRBV11-2
TGTGCCAGCAGGGCTATTCTAGGGGTTGGGAACACTGAAGCTTTCTTT
CASRAILGVGNTEAFF